Reported below is one TCR beta chain. The sample belongs to a study of blood T cell repertoires in COVID-19. Study background: There were acute and convalescent COVID-19 samples, and they came from the United States, Italy and Spain. PBMCs, B-cell-depleted T cells, or T cells provided the cDNA or gDNA that made up the material.

The CDR3 spans 15 residues. The V gene's germline CDR1 is SGHDT and CDR2 YYEEEE. The junction had 2 bases not matched to a gene; V was cut back by 0 bases and J by 1 base. In the original analysis: Reference gene primer amplification gave estimated nucleated cell counts. Libraries were prepared by immunoSEQ multiplex PCR; TCRdb keeps only in-frame clonotypes and omits some of them. V and J calls and clone size are as listed in that table; D and trimming were resolved from the DNA. The repertoire holds 250,000 to 300,000 clones, with less than 90% as singletons. Specimen: peripheral blood. The rearrangement joins TRBV5-6 to TRBJ2-7; 9 nucleotides line up with TRBD1. The source is a man aged 55 to 70 with acute or convalescent COVID-19. CDR3: CASSLGQGVSYEQYF. CDR3 DNA: TGTGCCAGCAGCTTGGGACAGGGGGTTTCCTACGAGCAGTACTTC.